Sequencing of this T cell receptor (beta chain) was carried out in a study of blood T cell repertoires in COVID-19. In the study overall: Acute-phase and convalescent COVID-19 samples originated in the United States, Italy and Spain. PBMCs, B-cell-depleted T cells, or T cells provided the cDNA or gDNA that made up the material.

In the original analysis: The assay estimated nucleated cells by amplifying reference gene primers. Here immunoSEQ multiplex PCR was the method, and the copy in TCRdb shows in-frame clones only, minus some. That table supplies the V and J calls and clone size; D and trimming were determined from the DNA. The table records 140,000 or so clones, about 80% of them present only once. Only one count was recorded for this clone. In germline, CDR1 is SNHLY, CDR2 FYNNEI. Trimming stripped 1 base from V and 0 bases from J, with 11 bases between. This CDR3 is 16 amino acids long. Material: peripheral blood. The chain carries TRBV2 and TRBJ2-3; maybe TRBD1 (5 bases). The TCR sequence derives from a human donor in a cohort sampled during active COVID-19. CDR3 in DNA: TGTGCCAGCAGTGAAGGGTCCAGGGTCAGCACAGATACGCAGTATTTT. The encoded protein is CASSEGSRVSTDTQYF. Complete variable domain (other parts from reference TRBV2 and TRBJ2-3): EPEVTQTPSHQVTQMGQEVILRCVPISNHLYFYWYRQILGQKVEFLVSFYNNEISEKSEIFDDQFSVERPDGSNFTLKIRSTKLEDSAMYFCASSEGSRVSTDTQYFGPGTRLTVL.